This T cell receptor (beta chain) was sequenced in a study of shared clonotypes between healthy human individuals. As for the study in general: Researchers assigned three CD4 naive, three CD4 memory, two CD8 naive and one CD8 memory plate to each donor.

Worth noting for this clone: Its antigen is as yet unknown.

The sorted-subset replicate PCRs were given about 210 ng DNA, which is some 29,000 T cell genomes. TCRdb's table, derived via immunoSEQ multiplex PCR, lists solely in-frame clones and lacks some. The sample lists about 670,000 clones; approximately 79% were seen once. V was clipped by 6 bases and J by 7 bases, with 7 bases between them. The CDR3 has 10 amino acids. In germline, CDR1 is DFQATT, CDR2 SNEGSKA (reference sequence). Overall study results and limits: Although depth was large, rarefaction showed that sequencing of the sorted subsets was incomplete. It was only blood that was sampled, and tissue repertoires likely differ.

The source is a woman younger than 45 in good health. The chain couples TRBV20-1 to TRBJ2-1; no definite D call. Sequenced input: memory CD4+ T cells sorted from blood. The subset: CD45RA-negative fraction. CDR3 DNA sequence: TGCAGTGCAGCCCAGAATGAGCAGTTCTTC. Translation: CSAAQNEQFF.